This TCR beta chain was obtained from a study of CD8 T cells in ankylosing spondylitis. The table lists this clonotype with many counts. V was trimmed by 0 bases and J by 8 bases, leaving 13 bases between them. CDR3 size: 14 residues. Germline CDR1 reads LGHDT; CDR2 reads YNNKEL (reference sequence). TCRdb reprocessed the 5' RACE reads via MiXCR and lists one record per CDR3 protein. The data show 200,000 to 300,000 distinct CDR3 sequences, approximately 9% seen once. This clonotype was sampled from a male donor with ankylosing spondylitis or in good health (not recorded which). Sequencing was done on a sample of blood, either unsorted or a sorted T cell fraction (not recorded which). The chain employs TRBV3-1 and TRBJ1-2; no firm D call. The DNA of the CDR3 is TGTGCCAGCAGCCAAGAACGGGTTTTGGAGGGCTACACCTTC. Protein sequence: CASSQERVLEGYTF. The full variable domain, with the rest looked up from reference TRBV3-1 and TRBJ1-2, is DTAVSQTPKYLVTQMGNDKSIKCEQNLGHDTMYWYKQDSKKFLKIMFSYNNKELIINETVPNRFSPKSPDKAHLNLHINSLELGDSAVYFCASSQERVLEGYTFGSGTRLTVV.